Here is one T cell receptor (beta chain) with its context. The sample is drawn from a study of blood T cell repertoires in COVID-19. Turning to the study itself: From the United States, Italy and Spain came samples of acute and convalescent COVID-19. The analysed material was cDNA or gDNA that came from T cells, B-cell-depleted T cells, or PBMCs.

In the original workflow: Amplification of reference gene primers provided the estimated nucleated cell counts. Produced via immunoSEQ multiplex PCR; TCRdb's table is partial and in-frame only. V and J calls and clone size are copied from that table; D and trimming were computed from the DNA. This table has 26,000 or so clones, approximately 66% appearing once. The V segment lost 4 bases and the J segment 3 bases; nucleotides outside the gene matches: 5. Germline loops: CDR1 SGHTA, CDR2 FQGNSA. This CDR3 comprises 14 residues. The TCR comes from a man between 60 and 75 years old with active or convalescent COVID-19. This sequence joins TRBV7-2 and TRBJ2-7; TRBD1 agrees at 8 bases. Sequencing was performed on peripheral blood. CDR3 residues: CASSSRTGIYEQYF. In DNA, the CDR3 is TGTGCCAGCAGCTCCCGGACAGGGATCTACGAGCAGTACTTC.